These 25 T cell receptor beta chains originate from one sample sequenced in a study of blood T cell repertoires in COVID-19. The data were produced by immunoSEQ multiplex PCR, yet TCRdb's version contains in-frame clones alone and is incomplete. Of more than 150,000 clones in the sample, around 84% are singletons; the top ten hold roughly 8%. The sequencing input was PBMCs or T cells enriched from blood (not recorded which). These receptor sequences come from a woman between 50 and 59 years old who had recovered from COVID-19.

This clone was picked up a small number of times. The gene calls are TRBV2 and TRBJ2-5, with 9 bases lining up with TRBD1. The CDR3 is 15 amino acids. The trim removed 6 bases at V and 7 bases at J, leaving 12 bases unmatched. Germline V gives CDR1 SNHLY, CDR2 FYNNEI. As DNA, the CDR3 is TGTGCCAGCAGGGTAGGGCTACAGGGGGCGGGGACCCAGTACTTC. This sequence encodes CASRVGLQGAGTQYF.

J is TRBJ2-3 and V is TRBV9; unclear D gene. V lost 0 bases and J lost 6, with 17 bases in between. CDR3 length: 16 residues. Germline V lookup: CDR1 SGDLS, CDR2 YYNGEE. DNA of the CDR3: TGTGCCAGCAGCGTAGGGGCTAAGTTCGTTATGGATACGCAGTATTTT. Its protein product is CASSVGAKFVMDTQYF.

Here the CDR3 DNA reads TGCAGTGCTAGTCCGGGCACAGATACGCAGTATTTT. The encoded protein is CSASPGTDTQYF. The genes are TRBV20-1 and TRBJ2-3; D not certain. This CDR3 contains 12 residues. Germline V gene sequence: CDR1 DFQATT, CDR2 SNEGSKA (reference sequence). The V gene lost 3 bases and the J gene lost 1 base, with 5 bases spanning the gap.

The gene calls are TRBV6-2 or TRBV6-3 and TRBJ1-5; 11 bases map to TRBD1. Germline V lookup: CDR1 MNHEY, CDR2 SVGEGT. The trim removed 6 bases at V and 2 bases at J, leaving 9 bases unmatched. The CDR3 covers 17 residues. CDR3 in amino acids: CASSPGTGGWGNQPQHF. For the CDR3, the DNA is TGTGCCAGCAGCCCTGGGACAGGGGGATGGGGCAATCAGCCCCAGCATTTT.

The chain links TRBV11-3 to TRBJ1-1; D is unclear. Germline V gives CDR1 SGHNT, CDR2 YENEEA. The germline V and J ends were trimmed by 3 bases and 1 base, with 6 bases remaining between them. This CDR3 region has 13 residues. This chain's CDR3 is CASSFAGNTEAFF. The CDR3 DNA is TGTGCCAGCAGCTTCGCAGGGAACACTGAAGCTTTCTTT.

V is TRBV7-3 and J is TRBJ1-2; D remains ambiguous. Trimming removed 0 bases at V and 5 bases at J, with 10 bases between. The CDR3 sequence is 14 residues long. Looked up from germline, CDR1 is SGHTA and CDR2 is FQGTGA. The CDR3 DNA reads TGTGCCAGCAGCTTAACCGGCAGCGAGTATGGCTACACCTTC. It specifies CASSLTGSEYGYTF.

The chain carries TRBV9 and TRBJ2-2; D is possibly TRBD1 (5 bases). The V end was cut by 0 bases, the J end by 5 bases, with 20 bases between. This CDR3 region has 18 residues. Germline CDR1 is SGDLS and CDR2 is YYNGEE. This chain's CDR3 is CASSVASSGAGRTGELFF. Written as DNA, the CDR3 is TGTGCCAGCAGCGTAGCGAGTTCTGGGGCAGGGCGGACCGGGGAGCTGTTTTTT.

This clone was found once. The J gene is TRBJ1-1, the V gene TRBV7-2, with D maybe TRBD1 (5 bases). Trimming removed 4 bases from V and 4 bases from J, with 10 bases in between. The V gene's germline CDR1 is SGHTA and CDR2 FQGNSA. This CDR3 is 13 amino acids long. CDR3 coding DNA: TGTGCCAGCAGCTCGCGACAGCTCACTGAAGCTTTCTTT. Its translation is CASSSRQLTEAFF.

The rearrangement uses TRBV4-2 and TRBJ1-5, with D perhaps TRBD1 (5 bases). This CDR3 is 13 amino acids long. Trimming took 2 bases from V and 9 from J, leaving 11 bases between them. Germline loops: CDR1 LGHNA, CDR2 YNFKEQ. The CDR3 region is CASSQLPGPPQHF. The CDR3 DNA reads TGTGCCAGCAGCCAACTTCCAGGGCCGCCCCAGCATTTT.

This clone has a single count. The chain is built from TRBV7-2 and TRBJ2-7; 9 bases agree with TRBD1. Germline V gives CDR1 SGHTA, CDR2 FQGNSA. The CDR3 length is 14 residues. V shed 3 bases and J 6 bases; nucleotides not matched to a gene: 6. The CDR3 sequence: CASSFGTGFAEQYF. CDR3 nucleotides: TGTGCCAGCAGCTTCGGGACAGGGTTTGCCGAGCAGTACTTC.

The chain links TRBV4-3 to TRBJ2-5; a possible D gene is TRBD2 (6 bases). This CDR3 contains 15 residues. Germline V lookup: CDR1 LGHNA, CDR2 YSLEER. Trimming removed 0 bases at V and 7 bases at J, with 15 bases between. CDR3 nucleotide sequence: TGCGCCAGCAGCCAAGATGGAGGGTTGGTGGGGACCCAGTACTTC. Amino acid sequence: CASSQDGGLVGTQYF.

The J gene is TRBJ2-2, the V gene TRBV5-1, with D perhaps matching TRBD1 or TRBD2 (5 bases each). The CDR3 has 15 residues. V lost 7 bases, J lost 6 bases, and 19 bases lay in between. Germline CDR1 is SGHRS and CDR2 is YFSETQ. CDR3 amino acids: CASRMGELVPGELFF. Here the CDR3 DNA reads TGCGCCAGCCGCATGGGGGAACTAGTACCCGGGGAGCTGTTTTTT.

There are a few counts of this clone. This rearrangement joins TRBV6-2 or TRBV6-3 to TRBJ1-6, with D tentatively TRBD1 (5 bases). The CDR3 totals 13 residues. The V end lost 5 bases, the J end lost 9 bases, and 11 bases lay between the germline ends. Germline V gives CDR1 MNHEY, CDR2 SVGEGT. The CDR3 DNA is TGTGCCAGCAGTCCCGGGGGGGGTTCACCCCTCCACTTT. This sequence encodes CASSPGGGSPLHF.

This rearrangement joins TRBV2 to TRBJ1-6; D might be TRBD1 (5 bases). V was cut by 0 bases and J by 7 bases, with 10 bases left in between. CDR1 SNHLY and CDR2 FYNNEI come from the germline V gene. This CDR3 is built from 15 residues. In nucleotides, the CDR3 is TGTGCCAGCAGTGAAGCGGGAAGGGGAAATTCACCCCTCCACTTT. Amino acids: CASSEAGRGNSPLHF.

V is TRBV2 and J is TRBJ2-7, with TRBD1 matching over 8 bases. The germline V gene encodes CDR1 SNHLY and CDR2 FYNNEI. The CDR3 runs 12 residues. Trimming cost V 6 bases and J 3 bases; bases outside gene matches: 1. The CDR3 bases are TGTGCCAGCAGCACAGGGGGCTACGAGCAGTACTTC. It is translated as CASSTGGYEQYF.

This rearrangement joins TRBV18 to TRBJ1-6; D unclear. Trimming removed 3 bases at V and 5 bases at J, with 8 bases between. The CDR3 loop spans 14 amino acids. CDR1 is KGHSH and CDR2 is LQKENI in the germline V gene. The CDR3 DNA follows: TGTGCCAGCTCACCGTCCCAAAATAATTCACCCCTCCACTTT. This gives the protein CASSPSQNNSPLHF.

The genes are TRBV27 and TRBJ1-1, with TRBD1 identical over 7 bases. The V segment lost 0 bases and the J segment 1 base; nucleotides outside the gene matches: 2. The CDR3 covers 15 residues. The germline V gene encodes CDR1 MNHEY and CDR2 SMNVEV (reference sequence). The CDR3 is CASSLSTGRNTEAFF. The CDR3 DNA is TGTGCCAGCAGTTTATCGACAGGGAGGAACACTGAAGCTTTCTTT.

The chain is built from TRBV5-1 and TRBJ2-1, with 7 bases fitting TRBD2. Germline V gives CDR1 SGHRS, CDR2 YFSETQ. J gave up 8 bases and V 5 bases, and 10 bases lay outside the gene matches. CDR3 length: 14 amino acids. The CDR3 nucleotides are TGCGCCAGCAGATGGGAGGGCCTATTATATGAGCAGTTCTTC. Residues: CASRWEGLLYEQFF.

This clone was recorded once. The rearrangement uses TRBV10-3 and TRBJ2-3; the D gene is possibly TRBD2 (6 bases). The germline gives CDR1 ENHRY, CDR2 SYGVKD. The V end was cut by 8 bases, the J end by 0 bases, with 15 bases between. CDR3 size: 15 residues. The CDR3 sequence is CAIGVRTTSTDTQYF. Written as DNA, the CDR3 is TGTGCCATCGGGGTCAGGACTACTAGCACAGATACGCAGTATTTT.

V and J are TRBV5-1 and TRBJ1-4, with D unclear. This CDR3 contains 15 residues. The V gene lost 4 bases and the J gene lost 4 bases, with 14 bases spanning the gap. The germline V gene encodes CDR1 SGHRS and CDR2 YFSETQ. The DNA of the CDR3 is TGCGCCAGCAGCCGCGGGCTCAGCCGTAATGAAAAACTGTTTTTT. It is translated as CASSRGLSRNEKLFF.

The V gene is TRBV4-1, the J gene TRBJ2-2, with D maybe TRBD2 (6 bases). This CDR3 region has 15 residues. Germline CDR1 reads MGHRA; CDR2 reads YSYEKL. Trimming took off 3 bases at V and 5 bases at J, with 13 bases between the two ends. The CDR3 coding sequence is TGCGCCAGCAGCCACGGAGGGGTCAGGACCGGGGAGCTGTTTTTT. Translated: CASSHGGVRTGELFF.

This clone was detected a few times. V is TRBV6-2 or TRBV6-3 and J is TRBJ1-5; TRBD1 might be the D (6 bases). Germline assignment: CDR1 MNHEY and CDR2 SVGEGT. The CDR3 covers 14 residues. Trimming took 6 bases from V and 7 from J, leaving 16 bases between them. CDR3 coding DNA: TGTGCCAGCAGCAACCGAGACAGGAGCCAGCCCCAGCATTTT. This encodes CASSNRDRSQPQHF.

This chain connects TRBV4-3 to TRBJ2-7; 8 nucleotides align to TRBD1. V was pared by 1 base and J by 7 bases, with 9 bases of the junction left unmatched. This CDR3 has 15 amino acids. Germline V CDR1 and CDR2: LGHNA, YSLEER. In DNA, the CDR3 is TGCGCCAGCAGCCAAGGTTCGACAGGGGTTCGGGAGCAGTACTTC. Amino acid sequence: CASSQGSTGVREQYF.

The chain employs TRBV28 and TRBJ2-1, with TRBD1 identical over 9 bases. V trimming: 8 bases; J trimming: 7 bases; junction bases outside the gene matches: 18. CDR1 and CDR2 from the germline V gene are MDHEN and SYDVKM. This CDR3 contains 17 residues. CDR3 sequence reads: CASVNWGDRGKGNEQFF. The CDR3 region has the DNA TGTGCCAGCGTCAACTGGGGAGACAGGGGGAAAGGGAATGAGCAGTTCTTC.

This clone has a handful of counts. The V and J genes are TRBV28 and TRBJ1-6; D possibly corresponds to TRBD1 (6 bases). Looked up from germline, CDR1 is MDHEN and CDR2 is SYDVKM. The CDR3 covers 13 residues. V lost 9 bases and J lost 10, with 16 bases in between. This chain's CDR3 is CASTWGGTSPLHF. The CDR3 DNA follows: TGTGCCAGTACCTGGGGGGGCACGTCACCCCTCCACTTT.